The clone carrying this T cell receptor (beta chain) has just a few counts. Its antigen is unidentified. CDR1 LNHDA and CDR2 SQIVND come from the germline V gene (reference sequence). V gave up 9 bases and J gave up 7 bases, with 9 bases separating them. The length of the CDR3 is 10 residues. CDR3 regions of TCR beta were amplified from RNA transcripts. RT-PCR with HTBI primers came first, then second-round multiplex PCR. A single record per CDR3 protein comes from TCRdb applying MiXCR to the multiplex PCR reads. The sample lists some 1.1 million distinct CDR3 sequences; about 35% were seen once. The data stem from a study of Graves' ophthalmopathy and Graves' hyperthyroidism. Overall study findings and caveats: The study's model predicted ophthalmopathy progression at approximately 71% sensitivity and around 75% specificity.

Hyperthyroidism patients had new diagnoses, durations under 2 months, and ages of 18 to 65. This receptor was obtained from an adult man with Graves' hyperthyroidism. Sequenced: peripheral blood or thyroid tissue (not recorded which). J is TRBJ1-1 and V is TRBV19; D ambiguous. CDR3 loop: CARPRGEAFF. In DNA form, the CDR3 reads TGTGCCAGGCCGCGAGGTGAAGCTTTCTTT.